Here is one TCR beta chain with its context. Antigen: not known. This entry comes from a study of PD-1 blockade in classical Hodgkin lymphoma. Specified time point: cycle 4 day 1 (C4D1), after more than five weeks of nivolumab. Each patient's relapse followed autologous stem cell transplantation, and brentuximab vedotin exposure varied. Best responses were complete response, partial response or progressive disease. Study conclusions and caveats: Newly diagnosed patients reportedly trailed healthy donors in baseline TCR diversity.

Libraries were prepared by immunoSEQ multiplex PCR; TCRdb keeps only in-frame clonotypes and omits some of them. The data show 90,000 to 100,000 clones, 78% seen once. V dropped 3 bases and J dropped 1; count of bases not matched to a gene: 11. The CDR3 loop spans 19 amino acids. Germline-derived CDR1 and CDR2 are MRHNA and SNTAGT. The sample was peripheral blood mononuclear cells (PBMCs), taken before the fourth cycle of nivolumab. The chain is built from TRBV6-4 and TRBJ2-5, with TRBD2 identical over 13 bases. The sequence came from a human donor with classical Hodgkin lymphoma. CDR3 DNA sequence: TGTGCCAGCAGTGAGTCATTGGGACTAGCGGGACTAACCCAAGAGACCCAGTACTTC. Amino acid sequence: CASSESLGLAGLTQETQYF.